The 3 T cell receptor beta chains below were found in one sample sequenced in a study of T cell clonotyping in hematopoietic cell transplantation. Regarding time point: recipient sample about 28 days before transplant, after cytoreduction. The assay was immunoSEQ multiplex PCR, and TCRdb's table has in-frame clones only and misses some. The table lists roughly 23,000 clones, 90% of them singletons, with 3% to 4.5% in the top ten. Here the sequenced sample was peripheral blood mononuclear cells, taken before stem cell transplant. The source is a man aged 18 to 29 with biphenotypic leukemia. Some clones in this sample may be carry-over from other donors' samples.

The chain employs TRBV5-1 and TRBJ2-7; no definite D call. V lost 4 bases and J lost 2, with 10 bases in between. This CDR3 is 13 amino acids long. Looked up from germline, CDR1 is SGHRS and CDR2 is YFSETQ. CDR3 DNA: TGCGCCAGCAGCAGTCAGGTTACCTACGAGCAGTACTTC. Amino acid sequence: CASSSQVTYEQYF.

V and J are TRBV9 and TRBJ2-5, with a weak D call TRBD1 (5 bases). Trimming cost V 2 bases and J 7 bases, with 9 bases left between them. The germline V gene has CDR1 SGDLS and CDR2 YYNGEE. This CDR3 comprises 12 residues. The CDR3 region is CASSVDQGTQYF. The CDR3 DNA reads as TGTGCCAGCAGCGTTGACCAGGGGACCCAGTACTTC.

This sequence joins TRBV7-9 and TRBJ1-5; 10 bases align to TRBD1. Trimming at V came to 5 bases and at J to 4 bases, leaving 5 bases not matched to a gene. The CDR3 consists of 15 residues. The germline gives CDR1 SEHNR, CDR2 FQNEAQ (reference sequence). As DNA, the CDR3 is TGTGCCAGCAGCCGAGGGACAGGGGTTAATCAGCCCCAGCATTTT. This encodes CASSRGTGVNQPQHF.